This T cell receptor (beta chain) was captured in a study of blood T cell repertoires in COVID-19. Study details: Researchers got acute and convalescent COVID-19 samples from the United States, Italy and Spain. In each case, the material was cDNA or gDNA derived from T cells, B-cell-depleted T cells, or PBMCs.

CDR3 length: 15 residues. V was cut by 1 base and J by 0 bases, with 9 bases left in between. Germline V gene data show CDR1 as SEHNR and CDR2 as FQNEAQ (reference sequence). Original analysis: Amplified reference gene primers provided the basis for estimating nucleated cell counts. Sequencing used immunoSEQ multiplex PCR; TCRdb keeps in-frame clones, though not all of them. From that table come the V and J calls and clone size; the DNA was used to work out D and trimming. The data hold about 75,000 clones, with around 90% observed a single time. The sequenced sample consisted of peripheral blood. This clonotype was sampled from a human donor in a cohort sampled during active COVID-19. The chain joins TRBV7-9 to TRBJ1-2; unclear D gene. In DNA form, the CDR3 reads TGTGCCAGCAGCTTAGTGGAGTTTCCTAACTATGGCTACACCTTC. This translates into CASSLVEFPNYGYTF.